The rows below give T cell receptor beta chains drawn from one sample of a study of TIL therapy for anti-PD-1-resistant metastatic lung cancer. Assay used: immunoSEQ multiplex PCR; TCRdb lists only in-frame clones, some missing. The sample shows roughly 58,000 clones, 70% to 90% of them seen only once. The sequenced sample was blood, obtained at baseline. These receptors were collected from a person between 30 and 80 years old with non-small cell lung cancer. Both conserved end residues are part of each CDR3. The D gene is left open where the match is weak. Not all rows give a size; the values are once, few, many and, for expanded clones, a class.

cdr3_length	clone_size	v_call	d_call	j_call	cdr3_aa	cdr3_nt
15	-	TRBV4-1	TRBD1	TRBJ2-2	CASSHSTGGTGELFF	TGCGCCAGCAGCCATAGTACAGGGGGGACCGGGGAGCTGTTTTTT
14	-	TRBV7-9	-	TRBJ1-1	CASSPRTANTEAFF	TGTGCCAGCAGCCCTAGGACCGCTAACACTGAAGCTTTCTTT
14	once	TRBV24-1	-	TRBJ1-2	CATSDFSGAEGYTF	TGTGCCACCAGTGATTTTTCAGGGGCGGAAGGCTACACCTTC
14	-	TRBV30	TRBD1	TRBJ1-2	CACFMDRPPYGYTF	TGTGCCTGTTTTATGGACAGGCCGCCCTATGGCTACACCTTC
13	-	TRBV5-1	-	TRBJ2-7	CASSARGTHEQYF	TGCGCCAGCAGCGCTAGGGGAACCCACGAGCAGTACTTC
15	-	TRBV28	-	TRBJ2-7	CASSVPGLVVVEQYF	TGTGCCAGCAGTGTCCCCGGTTTAGTAGTGGTCGAGCAGTACTTC
16	-	TRBV28	-	TRBJ1-5	CASSLFSGPLNQPQHF	TGTGCCAGCAGTTTATTTTCAGGTCCGTTGAATCAGCCCCAGCATTTT
14	-	TRBV7-2	-	TRBJ2-3	CASSLGPSTDTQYF	TGTGCCAGCAGCTTAGGACCGAGCACAGATACGCAGTATTTT
14	-	TRBV15	-	TRBJ1-5	CATSRVGGNQPQHF	TGTGCCACCAGCAGAGTAGGAGGCAATCAGCCCCAGCATTTT
15	-	TRBV9	TRBD2	TRBJ2-1	CASTTSGASYNEQFF	TGTGCCAGTACTACTAGCGGGGCATCCTACAATGAGCAGTTCTTC
13	-	TRBV6-2/TRBV6-3	-	TRBJ1-2	CASSYRQAGGYTF	TGTGCCAGCAGTTACCGGCAGGCGGGAGGCTACACCTTC
13	-	TRBV28	-	TRBJ2-7	CASSYDTDYEQYF	TGTGCCAGCAGTTACGACACGGACTACGAGCAGTACTTC
14	-	TRBV18	TRBD1	TRBJ1-5	CASSPSGGVEPQHF	TGTGCCAGCTCCCCTTCAGGGGGCGTCGAGCCCCAGCATTTT
14	-	TRBV7-3	-	TRBJ1-1	CASSPGLMNTEAFF	TGTGCCAGCAGCCCCGGACTGATGAACACTGAAGCTTTCTTT
15	-	TRBV4-3	-	TRBJ1-4	CASSEEAPGREKLFF	TGCGCCAGCAGCGAAGAGGCCCCTGGGCGGGAAAAACTGTTTTTT
15	once	TRBV27	TRBD1	TRBJ2-7	CASSLGTGGSYEQYF	TGTGCCAGCAGTTTAGGGACAGGGGGCTCCTACGAGCAGTACTTC